This entry lists 17 T cell receptor beta chains sequenced from one sample in a study of PD-L1 blockade in urothelial cancer. Time point reported: pretreatment peripheral blood. The repertoire was sequenced with immunoSEQ multiplex PCR; TCRdb's copy has only in-frame clones and lacks some. The sample has more than 35,000 clones, 91% seen once; the top ten hold approximately 10%. The sample here was PBMCs, taken around atezolizumab (anti-PD-L1) treatment. Receptors originate from a woman aged 60-70 years with urothelial cancer.

This sequence joins TRBV5-3 and TRBJ2-3; 7 bases are a match to TRBD1. TRBV5-3 is an ORF, and what it does is uncertain. This CDR3 has 17 amino acids. Unmatched junction bases numbered 11, after V lost 3 bases and J lost 1 base. DNA for the CDR3: TGTGCCAGAAGCTGCCCCAAGGGGGACAGCTGCACAGATACGCAGTATTTT. It is translated as CARSCPKGDSCTDTQYF.

J is TRBJ2-1 and V is TRBV2, with 7 bases fitting TRBD2. This CDR3 region has 17 residues. Trimming cost V 4 bases and J 0 bases; bases outside gene matches: 9. Germline V gene lookup returns CDR1 SNHLY and CDR2 FYNNEI. The CDR3 loop is CASSVRTRGLSYNEQFF. The CDR3 DNA follows: TGTGCCAGCAGTGTCCGGACTAGGGGACTCTCCTACAATGAGCAGTTCTTC.

The V call is TRBV6-6, the J call TRBJ2-7, with 9 nucleotides matching TRBD1. V trimming: 0 bases; J trimming: 5 bases; junction bases outside the gene matches: 2. CDR1 and CDR2 (germline): MNHNY, SVGAGI (reference sequence). This CDR3 has 14 residues. The DNA for the CDR3 is TGTGCCAGCAGTTACTCGGGACAGGGAAACGAGCAGTACTTC. Translation: CASSYSGQGNEQYF.

V and J are TRBV14 and TRBJ1-2; 11 bases match TRBD1. CDR3 length equals 16 residues. Trimming removed 1 base from V and 1 base from J; junction bases left unmatched: 2. The germline CDR1 and CDR2 sequences are SGHDN and FVKESK. DNA for the CDR3: TGTGCCAGCAGCCAAGCCGGGACAGGGGGTAACTATGGCTACACCTTC. Translated, it gives CASSQAGTGGNYGYTF. The full variable domain, completed using reference TRBV14 and TRBJ1-2, is EAGVTQFPSHSVIEKGQTVTLRCDPISGHDNLYWYRRVMGKEIKFLLHFVKESKQDESGMPNNRFLAERTGGTYSTLKVQPAELEDSGVYFCASSQAGTGGNYGYTFGSGTRLTVV.

The V call is TRBV4-1, the J call TRBJ2-1, with a weak D call TRBD2 (5 bases). V was clipped by 1 base and J by 5 bases, with 15 bases between them. In germline, CDR1 is MGHRA, CDR2 YSYEKL. This CDR3 has 16 amino acids. In DNA, the CDR3 is TGCGCCAGCAGCCAAGTATACGCGCCTAGCAACAATGAGCAGTTCTTC. This encodes CASSQVYAPSNNEQFF.

CDR3 residues: CASSPPPGGYEQYF. CDR3 DNA: TGTGCCAGCAGCCCGCCCCCGGGAGGCTACGAGCAGTACTTC. This chain links TRBV7-2 with TRBJ2-7; 7 positions match TRBD2. The CDR3 covers 14 residues. After removal of 5 bases from V and 3 bases from J, the junction contained 7 bases not matched to a gene. Germline V CDR1 and CDR2: SGHTA, FQGNSA.

This clone was counted between two and nine times. V and J are TRBV28 and TRBJ1-2; no reliable D call. This CDR3 region has 12 residues. The germline V gene has CDR1 MDHEN and CDR2 SYDVKM. V lost 10 bases to trimming and J lost 1 base, with 10 bases between them. CDR3 region: CAIEQNNYGYTF. The CDR3 DNA sequence: TGTGCCATAGAACAGAATAACTATGGCTACACCTTC.

This sequence joins TRBV6-5 and TRBJ1-5; D gene uncertain. The CDR3 spans 14 residues. Germline CDR1 is MNHEY and CDR2 is SVGAGI. The V end lost 2 bases, the J end lost 6 bases, and 11 bases lay between the germline ends. The CDR3 loop reads CASSYAAGGQPQHF. The CDR3 DNA reads as TGTGCCAGCAGTTACGCGGCTGGCGGTCAGCCCCAGCATTTT.

This rearrangement joins TRBV5-1 to TRBJ1-1; TRBD1 is a possible D gene (5 bases). Germline CDR1 SGHRS, CDR2 YFSETQ. The CDR3 runs to 14 residues. With 4 bases removed from V and 0 bases from J, the gap between germline ends came to 10 bases. The CDR3 DNA follows: TGCGCCAGCAGCCTTGGGGGGATGAACACTGAAGCTTTCTTT. It codes for CASSLGGMNTEAFF. The complete variable domain, with remaining parts taken from reference TRBV5-1 and TRBJ1-1, reads KAGVTQTPRYLIKTRGQQVTLSCSPISGHRSVSWYQQTPGQGLQFLFEYFSETQRNKGNFPGRFSGRQFSNSRSEMNVSTLELGDSALYLCASSLGGMNTEAFFGQGTRLTVV.

The genes are TRBV6-1 and TRBJ2-7; tentatively, D is TRBD2 (6 bases). Trimming shortened V by 3 bases and J by 1 base, and 16 bases separated the two germline ends. Per germline, CDR1 MNHNS and CDR2 SASEGT. The CDR3 is made up of 16 amino acids. CDR3 region: CASSDRRALISYEQYF. The CDR3 nucleotides read TGTGCCAGCAGTGATAGGAGGGCGCTAATTTCCTACGAGCAGTACTTC.

This clone has a single count. The gene calls are TRBV28 and TRBJ1-3, with D perhaps matching TRBD1 (5 bases). Trimming removed 7 bases from V and 0 bases from J, with 13 bases in between. The length of the CDR3 is 15 residues. Germline CDR1 is MDHEN and CDR2 is SYDVKM. CDR3 nucleotides: TGTGCCAGCACCTCGGGGGGTTACTCTGGAAACACCATATATTTT. This gives the protein CASTSGGYSGNTIYF.

This sequence joins TRBV7-3 and TRBJ2-7; TRBD1 might be the D (6 bases). The germline V gene has CDR1 SGHTA and CDR2 FQGTGA. CDR3 length equals 15 residues. Between the trimmed V and J ends, which lost 5 bases and 2 bases, there was a span of 16 bases. CDR3 coding DNA: TGTGCCAGCAGCCACGGACAGATGAACCCCTACGAGCAGTACTTC. Encoded protein: CASSHGQMNPYEQYF.

This clone was observed once. CDR3 in amino acids: CASSYLDRGGYTF. For the CDR3, the DNA is TGTGCCAGCAGTTACTTGGACAGGGGTGGCTACACCTTC. This rearrangement joins TRBV6-5 to TRBJ1-2, with TRBD1 identical over 9 bases. Germline assignment: CDR1 MNHEY and CDR2 SVGAGI. The CDR3 contains 13 residues. The trim removed 1 base at V and 7 bases at J, leaving 1 base unmatched.

The chain is built from TRBV2 and TRBJ2-3; 9 bases match TRBD2. CDR3 length: 14 amino acids. Germline CDR1 SNHLY, CDR2 FYNNEI. V lost 3 bases to trimming and J lost 3 bases; unmatched junction nucleotides: 1. CDR3 nucleotide sequence: TGTGCCAGCAGTGACGGACTAGCGACAGATACGCAGTATTTT. Residues: CASSDGLATDTQYF.

J is TRBJ1-1 and V is TRBV4-1; TRBD1 matches 7 bases. CDR3 size: 14 residues. Germline CDR1 reads MGHRA; CDR2 reads YSYEKL. V lost 5 bases, J lost 5 bases, and 8 bases stayed unmatched. CDR3 protein: CASSGMPGGTEAFF. In DNA form, the CDR3 reads TGCGCCAGCAGCGGAATGCCAGGGGGAACTGAAGCTTTCTTT.

The J gene is TRBJ2-1, the V gene TRBV9; D possibly corresponds to TRBD1 (6 bases). Germline values: CDR1 SGDLS, CDR2 YYNGEE. This CDR3 region has 13 residues. The V gene lost 0 bases and the J gene lost 11 bases, with 12 bases spanning the gap. Written as DNA, the CDR3 is TGTGCCAGCAGCGTAGAAGAGAGGGGGAAGCAGTTCTTC. Its protein product is CASSVEERGKQFF.

In regard to this clone: The junction does not match germline at one end; this may be a read error. The rearrangement uses TRBV29-1 and TRBJ2-1; 9 nucleotides line up with TRBD2. Germline CDR1 and CDR2: SQVTM and ANQGSEA. The CDR3 sequence is 12 residues long. The DNA of the CDR3 is TGCAGCGTTGAGGCGGGAGGGCCGGGTAGGCTCTTC. Residues: CSVEAGGPGRLF.